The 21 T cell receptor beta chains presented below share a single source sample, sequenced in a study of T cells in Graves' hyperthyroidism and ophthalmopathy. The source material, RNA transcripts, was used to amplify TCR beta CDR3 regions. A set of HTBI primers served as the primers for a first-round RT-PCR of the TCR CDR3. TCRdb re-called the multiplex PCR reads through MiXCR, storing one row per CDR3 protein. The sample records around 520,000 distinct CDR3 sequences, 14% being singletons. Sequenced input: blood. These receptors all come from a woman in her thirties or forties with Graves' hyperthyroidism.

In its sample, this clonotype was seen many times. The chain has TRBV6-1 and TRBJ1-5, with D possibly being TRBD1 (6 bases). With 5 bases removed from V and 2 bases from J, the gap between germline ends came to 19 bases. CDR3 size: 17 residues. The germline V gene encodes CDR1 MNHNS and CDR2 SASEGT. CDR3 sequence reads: CASSSNSGVIGNQPQHF. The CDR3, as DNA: TGTGCCAGCAGTTCAAATTCAGGGGTGATCGGCAATCAGCCCCAGCATTTT.

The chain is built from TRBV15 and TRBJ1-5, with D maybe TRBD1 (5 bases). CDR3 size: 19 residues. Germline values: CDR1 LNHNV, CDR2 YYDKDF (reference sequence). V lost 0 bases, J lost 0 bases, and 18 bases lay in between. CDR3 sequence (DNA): TGTGCCACCAGCAGAGACGGGCAGGGTTTTAACCATAGCAATCAGCCCCAGCATTTT. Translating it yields CATSRDGQGFNHSNQPQHF.

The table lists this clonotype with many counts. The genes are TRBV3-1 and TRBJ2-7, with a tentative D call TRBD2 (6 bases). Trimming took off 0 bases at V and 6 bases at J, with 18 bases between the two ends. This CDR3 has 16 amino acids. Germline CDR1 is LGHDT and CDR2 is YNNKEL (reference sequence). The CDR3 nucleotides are TGTGCCAGCAGCCAAGATGCTAGCGCGAGGGTAGGCGAGCAGTACTTC. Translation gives CASSQDASARVGEQYF.

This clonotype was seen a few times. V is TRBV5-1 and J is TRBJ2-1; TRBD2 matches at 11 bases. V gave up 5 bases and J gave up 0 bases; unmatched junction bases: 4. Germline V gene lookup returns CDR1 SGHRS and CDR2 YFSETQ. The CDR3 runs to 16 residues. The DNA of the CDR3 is TGCGCCAGCAGGCCCACTAGCGGGAGCTCCTACAATGAGCAGTTCTTC. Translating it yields CASRPTSGSSYNEQFF.

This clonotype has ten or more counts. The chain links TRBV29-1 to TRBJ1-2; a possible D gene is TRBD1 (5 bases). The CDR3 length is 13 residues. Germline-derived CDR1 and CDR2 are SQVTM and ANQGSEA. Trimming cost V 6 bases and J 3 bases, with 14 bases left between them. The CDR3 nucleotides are TGCAGCGTGACAGAGGACGGACACTATGGCTACACCTTC. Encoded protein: CSVTEDGHYGYTF.

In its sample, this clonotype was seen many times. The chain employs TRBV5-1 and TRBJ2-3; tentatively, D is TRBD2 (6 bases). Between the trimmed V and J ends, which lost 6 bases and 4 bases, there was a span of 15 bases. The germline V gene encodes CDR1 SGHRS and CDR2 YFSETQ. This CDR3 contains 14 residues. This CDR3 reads CASKPSVSADTQYF. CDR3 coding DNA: TGCGCCAGCAAGCCTAGCGTGTCGGCAGATACGCAGTATTTT.

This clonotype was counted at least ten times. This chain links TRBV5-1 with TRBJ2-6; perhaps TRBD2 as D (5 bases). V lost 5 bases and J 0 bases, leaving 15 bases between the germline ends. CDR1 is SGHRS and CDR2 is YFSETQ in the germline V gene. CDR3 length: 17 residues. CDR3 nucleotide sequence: TGCGCCAGCAGAGTCGGTGGGAGTCACTCTGGGGCCAACGTCCTGACTTTC. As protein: CASRVGGSHSGANVLTF.

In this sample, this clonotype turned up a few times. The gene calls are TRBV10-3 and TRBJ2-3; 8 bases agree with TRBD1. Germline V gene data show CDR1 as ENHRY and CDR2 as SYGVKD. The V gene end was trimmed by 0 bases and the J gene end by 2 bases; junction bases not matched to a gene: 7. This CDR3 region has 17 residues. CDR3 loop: CAISESMGDRSTDTQYF. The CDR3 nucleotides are TGTGCCATCAGTGAGTCGATGGGGGACAGGTCCACAGATACGCAGTATTTT.

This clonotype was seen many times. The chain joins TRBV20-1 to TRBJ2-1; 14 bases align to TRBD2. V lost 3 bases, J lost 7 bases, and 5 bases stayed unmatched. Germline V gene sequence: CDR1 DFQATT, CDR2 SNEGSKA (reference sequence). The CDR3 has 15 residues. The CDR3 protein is CSASQGTSGSNEQFF. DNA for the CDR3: TGCAGTGCTAGTCAAGGGACTAGCGGGAGTAATGAGCAGTTCTTC.

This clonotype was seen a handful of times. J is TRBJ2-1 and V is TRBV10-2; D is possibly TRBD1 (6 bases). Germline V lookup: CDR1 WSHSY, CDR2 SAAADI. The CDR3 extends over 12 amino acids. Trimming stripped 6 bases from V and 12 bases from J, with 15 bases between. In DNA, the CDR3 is TGCGCCAGCAGCCCAGGGGCTAAGGGGCAGTTCTTC. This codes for CASSPGAKGQFF.

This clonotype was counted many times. The CDR3 nucleotides are TGTGCCAGCAGTTTGGACAGGGAAGTCTATGGCTACACCTTC. Amino acids: CASSLDREVYGYTF. J is TRBJ1-2 and V is TRBV27; 8 positions agree with TRBD1. V dropped 3 bases and J dropped 4; count of bases not matched to a gene: 4. CDR3 length: 14 residues. CDR1 is MNHEY, CDR2 SMNVEV, per germline (reference sequence).

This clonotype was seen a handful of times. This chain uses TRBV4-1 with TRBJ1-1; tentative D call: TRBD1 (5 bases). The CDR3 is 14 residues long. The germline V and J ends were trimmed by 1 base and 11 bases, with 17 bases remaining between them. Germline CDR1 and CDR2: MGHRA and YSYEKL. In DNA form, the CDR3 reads TGCGCCAGCAGCCAAGTTGTAAACTTGGAGGGGGCTTTCTTT. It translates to CASSQVVNLEGAFF.

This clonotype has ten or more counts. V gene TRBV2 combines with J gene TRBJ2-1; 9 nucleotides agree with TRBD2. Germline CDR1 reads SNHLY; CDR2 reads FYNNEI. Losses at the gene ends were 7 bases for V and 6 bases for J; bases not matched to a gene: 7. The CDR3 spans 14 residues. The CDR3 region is CASNAGGPTNEQFF. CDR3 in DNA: TGTGCCAGCAACGCGGGAGGGCCGACCAATGAGCAGTTCTTC.

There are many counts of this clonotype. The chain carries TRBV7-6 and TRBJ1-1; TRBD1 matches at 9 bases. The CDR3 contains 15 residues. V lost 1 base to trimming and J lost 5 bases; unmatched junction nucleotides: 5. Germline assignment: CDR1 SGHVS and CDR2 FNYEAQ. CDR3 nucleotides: TGTGCCAGCAGCTTAGGGAGACAGGGGGAAACTGAAGCTTTCTTT. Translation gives CASSLGRQGETEAFF. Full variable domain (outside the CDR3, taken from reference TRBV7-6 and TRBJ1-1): GAGVSQSPRYKVTKRGQDVALRCDPISGHVSLYWYRQALGQGPEFLTYFNYEAQQDKSGLPNDRFSAERPEGSISTLTIQRTEQRDSAMYRCASSLGRQGETEAFFGQGTRLTVV.

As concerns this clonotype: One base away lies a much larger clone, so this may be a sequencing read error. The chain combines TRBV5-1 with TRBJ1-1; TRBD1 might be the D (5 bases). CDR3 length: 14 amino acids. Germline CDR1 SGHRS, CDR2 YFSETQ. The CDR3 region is CGLNPGEDGTEAFF. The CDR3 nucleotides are TGCGGCCTGAACCCGGGGGAGGATGGCACTGAAGCTTTCTTT.

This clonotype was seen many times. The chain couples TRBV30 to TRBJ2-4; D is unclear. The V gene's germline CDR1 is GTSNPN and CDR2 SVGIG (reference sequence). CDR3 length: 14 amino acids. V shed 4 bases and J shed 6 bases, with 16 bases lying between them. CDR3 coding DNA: TGTGCCTGGATGGATCTGCGACGAGGAAACATTCAGTACTTC. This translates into CAWMDLRRGNIQYF.

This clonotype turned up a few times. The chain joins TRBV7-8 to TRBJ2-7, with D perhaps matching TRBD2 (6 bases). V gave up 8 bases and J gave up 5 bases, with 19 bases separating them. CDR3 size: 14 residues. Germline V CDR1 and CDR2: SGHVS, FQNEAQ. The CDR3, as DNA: TGTGCCAGCGCTTTTGGGGGGAGGTCGAACGAGCAGTACTTC. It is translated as CASAFGGRSNEQYF.

Written as DNA, the CDR3 is TGTGCCAGCAGCGGTGTCAGGTTTCCTGGAAACACCATATATTTT. Translating gives CASSGVRFPGNTIYF. The rearrangement uses TRBV7-9 and TRBJ1-3; no firm D call. CDR1 SEHNR and CDR2 FQNEAQ come from the germline V gene (reference sequence). This CDR3 has 15 residues. The germline V and J ends were trimmed by 5 bases and 2 bases, with 13 bases remaining between them.

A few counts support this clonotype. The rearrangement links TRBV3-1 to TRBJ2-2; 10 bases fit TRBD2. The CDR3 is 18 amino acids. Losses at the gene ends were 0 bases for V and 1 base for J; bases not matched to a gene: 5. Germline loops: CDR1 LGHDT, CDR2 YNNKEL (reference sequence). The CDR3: CASSQDPGLAENTGELFF. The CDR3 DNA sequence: TGTGCCAGCAGCCAAGATCCTGGACTAGCGGAGAACACCGGGGAGCTGTTTTTT.

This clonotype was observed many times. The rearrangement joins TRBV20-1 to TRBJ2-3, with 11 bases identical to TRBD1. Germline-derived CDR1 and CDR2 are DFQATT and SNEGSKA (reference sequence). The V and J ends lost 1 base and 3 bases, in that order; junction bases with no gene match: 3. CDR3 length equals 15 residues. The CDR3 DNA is TGCAGTGCTAGAGTGGACAGGGGGCGGACAGATACGCAGTATTTT. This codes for CSARVDRGRTDTQYF.

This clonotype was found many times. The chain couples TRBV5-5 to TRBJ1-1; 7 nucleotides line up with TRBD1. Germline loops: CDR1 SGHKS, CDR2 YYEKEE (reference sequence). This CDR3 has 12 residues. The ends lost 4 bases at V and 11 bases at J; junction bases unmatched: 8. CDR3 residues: CASSERQGSAFF. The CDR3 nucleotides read TGTGCCAGCAGCGAAAGACAGGGATCCGCTTTCTTT.